Following are 28 T cell receptor beta chains from one sample sequenced in a study of T cell responses to AZD1222 COVID-19 vaccine. Only in-frame clones appear in the TCRdb table, and some are missing; sequencing was by immunoSEQ multiplex PCR. There are around 88,000 clones in the sample; about 91% occur only once, and 10% to 13% lies in the top ten. The material was peripheral blood, obtained on day 0 of MenACWY control vaccination. The receptors derive from an adult in good health.

This clone was recorded once. The V and J genes are TRBV6-5 and TRBJ1-2; D is uncertain. The CDR3 extends over 15 amino acids. The V end lost 4 bases, the J end lost 0 bases, and 12 bases lay between the germline ends. Germline V gives CDR1 MNHEY, CDR2 SVGAGI. CDR3 region: CASSSPAGTNYGYTF. In DNA, the CDR3 is TGTGCCAGCAGTTCCCCCGCAGGTACTAACTATGGCTACACCTTC.

The J gene is TRBJ1-1, the V gene TRBV6-2 or TRBV6-3, with D maybe TRBD1 (6 bases). CDR1 and CDR2 from the germline V gene are MNHEY and SVGEGT. Trimming shortened V by 2 bases and J by 1 base, and 11 bases separated the two germline ends. This CDR3 spans 15 amino acids. For the CDR3, the DNA is TGTGCCAGCAGTTACACGGGGGGCGCGAACACTGAAGCTTTCTTT. Translating gives CASSYTGGANTEAFF.

In this sample, this clone turned up once. The chain is built from TRBV2 and TRBJ1-6, with 7 bases that match TRBD1. The CDR3 extends over 15 amino acids. Germline lookup yields CDR1 SNHLY and CDR2 FYNNEI. J gave up 5 bases and V 5 bases, and 6 bases lay outside the gene matches. CDR3 coding DNA: TGTGCCAGCAGTCCTACCGGGACAGATAATTCACCCCTCCACTTT. Encoded protein: CASSPTGTDNSPLHF.

The V and J genes are TRBV6-4 and TRBJ2-2; D call uncertain. Germline V gives CDR1 MRHNA, CDR2 SNTAGT. The CDR3 length is 15 residues. Between the trimmed V and J ends, which lost 0 bases and 1 base, there was a span of 6 bases. The CDR3 region is CASSDSYGNTGELFF. For the CDR3, the DNA is TGTGCCAGCAGTGACTCATACGGGAACACCGGGGAGCTGTTTTTT.

V gene TRBV5-1 combines with J gene TRBJ2-7, with D possibly matching TRBD1 (7 bases). Germline values: CDR1 SGHRS, CDR2 YFSETQ. Between the trimmed V and J ends, which lost 4 bases and 5 bases, there was a span of 16 bases. The CDR3 length is 14 residues. The CDR3 DNA reads TGCGCCAGCAGCCTCCAGGGGGGCGGCGACGAGCAGTACTTC. Encoded protein: CASSLQGGGDEQYF.

The chain carries TRBV5-8 and TRBJ1-1; TRBD1 aligns across 7 bases. Germline loops: CDR1 SGHTS, CDR2 YDEGEE. V shed 3 bases, J shed 1 base, and the junction held 3 bases outside the gene matches. The CDR3 sequence is 14 residues long. Here the CDR3 reads CASSSRTGNTEAFF. For the CDR3, the DNA is TGTGCCAGCAGCTCGAGGACAGGGAACACTGAAGCTTTCTTT.

This clone showed up just once. V and J are TRBV19 and TRBJ1-4; 9 bases agree with TRBD1. The CDR3 length is 15 residues. The V segment lost 6 bases and the J segment 5 bases; nucleotides outside the gene matches: 7. Germline CDR1 reads LNHDA; CDR2 reads SQIVND (reference sequence). CDR3 loop: CASSTPGTGNEKLFF. In DNA form, the CDR3 reads TGTGCCAGTAGCACCCCAGGGACAGGGAATGAAAAACTGTTTTTT. Variable domain in full (rest from reference TRBV19 and TRBJ1-4): DGGITQSPKYLFRKEGQNVTLSCEQNLNHDAMYWYRQDPGQGLRLIYYSQIVNDFQKGDIAEGYSVSREKKESFPLTVTSAQKNPTAFYLCASSTPGTGNEKLFFGSGTQLSVL.

The J gene is TRBJ1-3, the V gene TRBV6-5, with TRBD1 matching 8 bases. The trim removed 6 bases at V and 4 bases at J, leaving 5 bases unmatched. The CDR3 is 14 amino acids. The germline CDR1 and CDR2 sequences are MNHEY and SVGAGI. CDR3 protein: CASSPGGTGNTIYF. The DNA of the CDR3 is TGTGCCAGCAGCCCAGGGGGCACCGGAAACACCATATATTTT.

This rearrangement joins TRBV5-1 to TRBJ2-3, with D possibly being TRBD1 (5 bases). The CDR3 has 15 amino acids. The germline CDR1 and CDR2 sequences are SGHRS and YFSETQ. V was pared by 0 bases and J by 5 bases, with 13 bases between. The CDR3 here is CASSLALGREDTQYF. The CDR3 coding sequence is TGCGCCAGCAGCTTGGCCCTTGGCAGGGAAGATACGCAGTATTTT.

This clone came up a few times. The V call is TRBV19, the J call TRBJ2-1, with unresolved D. V gave up 6 bases and J gave up 8 bases, with 11 bases separating them. The CDR3 sequence is 12 residues long. Germline V lookup: CDR1 LNHDA, CDR2 SQIVND (reference sequence). The chain's CDR3 is CASSPNRDEQFF. The CDR3, as DNA: TGTGCCAGTAGCCCCAATAGAGATGAGCAGTTCTTC.

This chain joins TRBV7-2 and TRBJ2-1; D might be TRBD2 (5 bases). The CDR3 runs to 12 residues. Between the trimmed V and J ends, which lost 2 bases and 7 bases, there was a span of 6 bases. Germline V lookup: CDR1 SGHTA, CDR2 FQGNSA. The CDR3 region is CASSLKRNEQFF. CDR3 in DNA: TGTGCCAGCAGCTTAAAGCGGAATGAGCAGTTCTTC.

The chain uses TRBV5-4 and TRBJ2-5, with 10 positions matching TRBD2. Germline CDR1 reads SGHNT; CDR2 reads YYREEE (reference sequence). This CDR3 is built from 15 residues. Losses at the gene ends were 1 base for V and 3 bases for J; bases not matched to a gene: 3. CDR3 nucleotide sequence: TGTGCCAGCAGCTTGCGCCTAGCGGGGGAAGAGACCCAGTACTTC. Translation gives CASSLRLAGEETQYF.

The rearrangement links TRBV7-2 to TRBJ2-7; 10 nucleotides line up with TRBD1. The V gene end was trimmed by 0 bases and the J gene end by 4 bases; junction bases not matched to a gene: 3. The CDR3 contains 15 residues. Looked up from germline, CDR1 is SGHTA and CDR2 is FQGNSA. The CDR3 coding sequence is TGTGCCAGCAGCTTAGCCGGGACAGGGGAGTACGAGCAGTACTTC. Protein sequence: CASSLAGTGEYEQYF.

In its sample, this clone was seen a few times. V usage is TRBV15 and J usage is TRBJ1-5; the D gene is possibly TRBD1 (5 bases). The V and J ends lost 8 bases and 1 base respectively, with 15 bases between them. Germline V CDR1 and CDR2: LNHNV, YYDKDF (reference sequence). This CDR3 contains 15 residues. The CDR3 loop is CATSAGGVSNQPQHF. As DNA, the CDR3 is TGTGCCACCTCGGCGGGGGGGGTGAGCAATCAGCCCCAGCATTTT.

V and J are TRBV30 and TRBJ2-7; tentative D call: TRBD1 (6 bases). Germline values: CDR1 GTSNPN, CDR2 SVGIG (reference sequence). The CDR3 is 13 amino acids. V lost 5 bases and J 0 bases, leaving 11 bases between the germline ends. In DNA, the CDR3 is TGTGCCTGGGCAAAGGACAGCTCCTACGAGCAGTACTTC. Its protein product is CAWAKDSSYEQYF.

The chain carries TRBV5-5 and TRBJ1-6; D not certain. The CDR3 has 13 residues. CDR1 is SGHKS, CDR2 YYEKEE, per germline (reference sequence). V was pared by 2 bases and J by 11 bases, with 11 bases between. CDR3 region: CASSLVISTPLHF. The CDR3 coding sequence is TGTGCCAGCAGCTTAGTAATATCCACACCCCTCCACTTT.

V usage is TRBV5-5 and J usage is TRBJ2-3; the D is unclear. V lost 5 bases and J 0 bases, leaving 13 bases between the germline ends. CDR3 length: 15 amino acids. The germline gives CDR1 SGHKS, CDR2 YYEKEE (reference sequence). Here the CDR3 DNA reads TGTGCCAGCAGTATCGGAAGCCCTAGCACAGATACGCAGTATTTT. It is translated as CASSIGSPSTDTQYF. Complete variable domain (other parts from reference TRBV5-5 and TRBJ2-3): DAGVTQSPTHLIKTRGQQVTLRCSPISGHKSVSWYQQVLGQGPQFIFQYYEKEERGRGNFPDRFSARQFPNYSSELNVNALLLGDSALYLCASSIGSPSTDTQYFGPGTRLTVL.

The chain employs TRBV4-1 and TRBJ1-4; unclear D gene. Trimming took off 3 bases at V and 8 bases at J, with 16 bases between the two ends. CDR1 is MGHRA, CDR2 YSYEKL, per germline. This CDR3 has 15 residues. CDR3 sequence: CASSQVIFTGEKLFF. The CDR3 DNA follows: TGCGCCAGCAGCCAGGTGATTTTTACCGGGGAAAAACTGTTTTTT.

This sequence joins TRBV25-1 and TRBJ2-7; 8 bases are shared with TRBD1. Germline assignment: CDR1 MGHDK and CDR2 SYGVNS. The ends lost 3 bases at V and 3 bases at J; junction bases unmatched: 1. This CDR3 has 13 amino acids. The CDR3 nucleotides read TGTGCCAGCAGTGAGACAGGGGTCTACGAGCAGTACTTC. Amino acids: CASSETGVYEQYF.

The chain recombines TRBV18 with TRBJ1-4, with 7 bases aligning to TRBD1. This CDR3 is built from 15 residues. J was trimmed by 7 bases and V by 0 bases; bases with no gene match: 5. Per germline, CDR1 KGHSH and CDR2 LQKENI. As DNA, the CDR3 is TGTGCCAGCTCACCACCCTCAGGGGGTCGTGAAAAACTGTTTTTT. Translating it yields CASSPPSGGREKLFF.

J is TRBJ2-3 and V is TRBV5-1; D remains unclear. The germline gives CDR1 SGHRS, CDR2 YFSETQ. V was shortened by 0 bases and J by 2 bases, with 10 bases between the two germline ends. The CDR3 consists of 15 residues. In DNA form, the CDR3 reads TGCGCCAGCAGCTTGGAAGGGCAGTACACAGATACGCAGTATTTT. The encoded protein is CASSLEGQYTDTQYF.

V gene TRBV10-3 combines with J gene TRBJ1-1; TRBD1 is a possible D gene (6 bases). The germline V and J ends were trimmed by 6 bases and 0 bases, with 8 bases remaining between them. This CDR3 has 13 amino acids. The V gene's germline CDR1 is ENHRY and CDR2 SYGVKD. CDR3 protein: CAISRTVNTEAFF. The CDR3 DNA reads as TGTGCCATCAGCCGGACAGTGAACACTGAAGCTTTCTTT.

This rearrangement joins TRBV7-8 to TRBJ1-1; 9 bases are a match to TRBD1. J gave up 8 bases and V 5 bases, and 9 bases lay outside the gene matches. Germline CDR1 reads SGHVS; CDR2 reads FQNEAQ. The CDR3 extends over 14 amino acids. CDR3 region: CASSLTGGSDEAFF. DNA of the CDR3: TGTGCCAGCAGCCTGACAGGGGGATCAGACGAAGCTTTCTTT.

About this clone: At one boundary the junction diverges from the germline segment, which might be a read error. V is TRBV28 and J is TRBJ1-1, with D uncertain. The CDR3 contains 12 residues. CDR1 is MDHEN, CDR2 SYDVKM, per germline. CDR3 DNA: TGTGCCAGCAGTACCGGACCATTGGGCATCCTCTTT. The encoded protein is CASSTGPLGILF.

This chain connects TRBV4-3 to TRBJ1-6, with D possibly TRBD1 on 5 matching bases. V lost 3 bases, J lost 6 bases, and 12 bases lay in between. Germline assignment: CDR1 LGHNA and CDR2 YSLEER. CDR3 size: 15 residues. The CDR3, as DNA: TGCGCCAGCAGCCAGGGACTGGGGCCTAATTCACCCCTCCACTTT. This codes for CASSQGLGPNSPLHF.

The chain carries TRBV12-2 and TRBJ1-2. TRBV12-2 is marked as a pseudogene. CDR3 length equals 14 residues. Here the CDR3 DNA reads TGTGCAAGTCGCTTAAGTTGGGGGGACTATGGCTACACCTTC. Translating gives CASRLSWGDYGYTF.

V usage is TRBV7-2 and J usage is TRBJ2-2, with 9 bases aligning to TRBD1. V lost 4 bases and J lost 0; bases outside the gene matches: 0. The germline V gene encodes CDR1 SGHTA and CDR2 FQGNSA. This CDR3 contains 15 residues. The CDR3 DNA sequence: TGTGCCAGCAGCTGGGACAGGGCGAACACCGGGGAGCTGTTTTTT. Its translation: CASSWDRANTGELFF.

This rearrangement joins TRBV2 to TRBJ1-2; D unresolved. The CDR3 runs 14 residues. The germline V and J ends were trimmed by 2 bases and 7 bases, with 14 bases remaining between them. Germline V gene sequence: CDR1 SNHLY, CDR2 FYNNEI. Here the CDR3 DNA reads TGTGCCAGCAGTGAATCAGTCGGGGTTACTGGCTACACCTTC. Protein sequence: CASSESVGVTGYTF.